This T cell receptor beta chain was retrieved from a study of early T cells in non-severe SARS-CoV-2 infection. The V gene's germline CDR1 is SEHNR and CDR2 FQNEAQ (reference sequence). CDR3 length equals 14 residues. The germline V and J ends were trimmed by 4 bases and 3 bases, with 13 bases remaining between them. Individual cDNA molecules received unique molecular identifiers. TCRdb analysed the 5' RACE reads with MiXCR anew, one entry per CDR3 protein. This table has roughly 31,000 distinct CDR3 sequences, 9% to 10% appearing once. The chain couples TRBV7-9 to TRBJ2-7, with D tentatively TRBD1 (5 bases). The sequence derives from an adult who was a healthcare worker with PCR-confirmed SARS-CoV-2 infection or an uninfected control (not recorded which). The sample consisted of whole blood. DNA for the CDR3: TGTGCCAGCAGCTCGATCGACAGAAACTACGAGCAGTACTTC. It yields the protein CASSSIDRNYEQYF.